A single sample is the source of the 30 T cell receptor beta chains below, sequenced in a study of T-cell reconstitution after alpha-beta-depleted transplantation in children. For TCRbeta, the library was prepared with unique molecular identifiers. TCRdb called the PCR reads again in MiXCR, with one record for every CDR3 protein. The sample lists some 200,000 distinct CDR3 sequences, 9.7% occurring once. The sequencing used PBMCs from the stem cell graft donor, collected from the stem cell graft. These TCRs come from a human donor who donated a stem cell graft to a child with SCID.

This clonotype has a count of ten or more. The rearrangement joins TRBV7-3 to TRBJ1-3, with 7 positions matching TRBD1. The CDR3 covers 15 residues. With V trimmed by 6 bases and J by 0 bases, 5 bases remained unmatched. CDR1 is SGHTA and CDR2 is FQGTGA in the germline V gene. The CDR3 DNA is TGTGCCAGCAGTTCAGGGGGGAGCTCTGGAAACACCATATATTTT. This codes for CASSSGGSSGNTIYF.

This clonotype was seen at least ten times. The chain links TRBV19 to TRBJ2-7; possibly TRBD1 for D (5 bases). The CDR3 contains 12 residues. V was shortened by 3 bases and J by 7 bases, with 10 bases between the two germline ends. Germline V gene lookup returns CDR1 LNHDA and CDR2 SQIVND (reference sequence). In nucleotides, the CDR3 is TGTGCCAGTAGTATGTCAGGGTGGGAGCAGTACTTC. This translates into CASSMSGWEQYF.

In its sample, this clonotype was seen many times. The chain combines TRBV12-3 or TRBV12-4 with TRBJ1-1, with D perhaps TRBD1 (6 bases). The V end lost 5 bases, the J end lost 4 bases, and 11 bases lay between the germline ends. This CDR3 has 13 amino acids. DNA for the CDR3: TGTGCCAGCAGTCAAGGACAGATCACTGAAGCTTTCTTT. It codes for CASSQGQITEAFF.

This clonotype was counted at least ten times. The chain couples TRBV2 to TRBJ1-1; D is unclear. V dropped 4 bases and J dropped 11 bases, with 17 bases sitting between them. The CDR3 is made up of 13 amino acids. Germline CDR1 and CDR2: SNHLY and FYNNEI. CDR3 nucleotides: TGTGCCAGCAGTGGGTCCCCGATTAGCGCGGCTTTCTTT. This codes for CASSGSPISAAFF.

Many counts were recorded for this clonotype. The CDR3 loop is CASGHPHDGYTF. CDR3 sequence (DNA): TGCGCCAGCGGACACCCCCACGACGGCTACACCTTC. The chain recombines TRBV5-1 with TRBJ1-2; the D gene is possibly TRBD1 (5 bases). Germline V gene data show CDR1 as SGHRS and CDR2 as YFSETQ. This CDR3 region has 12 residues. Deletions cut 7 bases from V and 8 bases from J, with 15 bases between.

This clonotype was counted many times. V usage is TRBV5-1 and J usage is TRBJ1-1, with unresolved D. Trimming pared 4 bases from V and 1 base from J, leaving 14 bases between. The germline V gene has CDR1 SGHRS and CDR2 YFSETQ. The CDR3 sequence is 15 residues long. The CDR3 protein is CASSPAREGNTEAFF. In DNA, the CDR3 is TGCGCCAGCAGCCCCGCGCGGGAGGGGAACACTGAAGCTTTCTTT.

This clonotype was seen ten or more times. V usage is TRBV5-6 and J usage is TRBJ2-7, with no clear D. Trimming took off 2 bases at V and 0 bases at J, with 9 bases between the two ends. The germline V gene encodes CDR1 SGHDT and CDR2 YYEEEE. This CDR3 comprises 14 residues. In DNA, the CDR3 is TGTGCCAGCAGCTTATTTGACACCTCCTACGAGCAGTACTTC. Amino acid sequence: CASSLFDTSYEQYF.

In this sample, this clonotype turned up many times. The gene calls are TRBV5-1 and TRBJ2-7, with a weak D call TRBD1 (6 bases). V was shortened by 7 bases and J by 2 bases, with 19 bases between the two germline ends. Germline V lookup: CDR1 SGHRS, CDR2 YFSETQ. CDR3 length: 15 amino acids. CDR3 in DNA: TGCGCCAGCCGACTTTACGGACAGCCAACCTACGAGCAGTACTTC. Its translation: CASRLYGQPTYEQYF.

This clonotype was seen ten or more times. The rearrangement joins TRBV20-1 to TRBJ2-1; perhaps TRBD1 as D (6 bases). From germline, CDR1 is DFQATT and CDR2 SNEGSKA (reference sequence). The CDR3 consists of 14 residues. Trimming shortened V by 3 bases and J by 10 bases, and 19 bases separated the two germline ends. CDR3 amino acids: CSARTGGDKSEQFF. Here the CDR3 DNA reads TGCAGTGCTAGGACAGGTGGGGATAAGTCCGAGCAGTTCTTC.

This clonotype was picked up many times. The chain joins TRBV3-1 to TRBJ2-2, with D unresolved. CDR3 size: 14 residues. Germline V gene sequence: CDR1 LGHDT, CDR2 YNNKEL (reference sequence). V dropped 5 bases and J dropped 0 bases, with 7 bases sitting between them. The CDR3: CASSSRTNTGELFF. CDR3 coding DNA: TGTGCCAGCAGCTCCCGCACGAACACCGGGGAGCTGTTTTTT. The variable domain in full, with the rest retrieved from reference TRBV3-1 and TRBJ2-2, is DTAVSQTPKYLVTQMGNDKSIKCEQNLGHDTMYWYKQDSKKFLKIMFSYNNKELIINETVPNRFSPKSPDKAHLNLHINSLELGDSAVYFCASSSRTNTGELFFGEGSRLTVL.

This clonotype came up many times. The CDR3 DNA sequence: TGCGCCAGCAGCTTTACAGGGAGCTCCTACGAGCAGTACTTC. Residues: CASSFTGSSYEQYF. The chain combines TRBV5-1 with TRBJ2-7; D is possibly TRBD1 (6 bases). Germline-derived CDR1 and CDR2 are SGHRS and YFSETQ. V lost 2 bases and J 0 bases, leaving 9 bases between the germline ends. The CDR3 is made up of 14 amino acids.

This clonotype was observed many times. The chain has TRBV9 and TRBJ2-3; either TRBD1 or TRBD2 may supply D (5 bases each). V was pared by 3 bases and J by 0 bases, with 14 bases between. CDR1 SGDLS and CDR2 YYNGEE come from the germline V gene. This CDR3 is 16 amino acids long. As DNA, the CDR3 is TGTGCCAGCAGCGCGACCGGGACCCCGAGCACAGATACGCAGTATTTT. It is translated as CASSATGTPSTDTQYF.

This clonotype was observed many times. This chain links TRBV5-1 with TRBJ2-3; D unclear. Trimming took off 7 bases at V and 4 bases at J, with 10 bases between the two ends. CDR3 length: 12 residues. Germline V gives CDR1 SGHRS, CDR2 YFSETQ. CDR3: CASALAPDTQYF. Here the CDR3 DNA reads TGCGCCAGCGCATTGGCTCCAGATACGCAGTATTTT.

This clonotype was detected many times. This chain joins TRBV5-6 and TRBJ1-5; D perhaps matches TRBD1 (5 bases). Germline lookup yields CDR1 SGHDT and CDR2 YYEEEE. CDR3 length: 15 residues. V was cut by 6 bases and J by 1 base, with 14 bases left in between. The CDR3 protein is CASTAGGASNQPQHF. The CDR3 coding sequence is TGTGCCAGCACCGCAGGTGGGGCGAGCAATCAGCCCCAGCATTTT.

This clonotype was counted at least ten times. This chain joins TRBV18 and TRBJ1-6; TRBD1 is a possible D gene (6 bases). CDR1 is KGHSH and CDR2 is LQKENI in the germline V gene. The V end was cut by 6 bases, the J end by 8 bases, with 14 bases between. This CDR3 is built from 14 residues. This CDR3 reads CASSQDRSYSPLHF. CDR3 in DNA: TGTGCCAGCTCGCAAGACAGGAGCTATTCACCCCTCCACTTT.

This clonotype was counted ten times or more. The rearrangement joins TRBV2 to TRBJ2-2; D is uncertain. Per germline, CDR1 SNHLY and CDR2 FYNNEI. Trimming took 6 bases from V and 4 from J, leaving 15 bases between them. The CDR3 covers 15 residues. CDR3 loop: CASSVDGFGTGELFF. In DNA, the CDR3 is TGTGCCAGCAGCGTGGACGGATTCGGCACCGGGGAGCTGTTTTTT.

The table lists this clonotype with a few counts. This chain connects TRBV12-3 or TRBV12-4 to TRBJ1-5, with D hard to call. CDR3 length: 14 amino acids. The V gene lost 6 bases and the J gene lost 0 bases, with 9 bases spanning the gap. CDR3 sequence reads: CASSRHNSNQPQHF. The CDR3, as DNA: TGTGCCAGCAGCCGTCATAATAGCAATCAGCCCCAGCATTTT.

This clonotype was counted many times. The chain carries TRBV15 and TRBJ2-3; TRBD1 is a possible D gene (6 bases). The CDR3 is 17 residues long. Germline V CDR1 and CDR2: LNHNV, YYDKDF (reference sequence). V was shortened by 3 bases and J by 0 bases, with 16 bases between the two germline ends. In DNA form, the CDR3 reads TGTGCCACCAGCAGGTGGGCAGGGGTTACTAGCACAGATACGCAGTATTTT. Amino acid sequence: CATSRWAGVTSTDTQYF.

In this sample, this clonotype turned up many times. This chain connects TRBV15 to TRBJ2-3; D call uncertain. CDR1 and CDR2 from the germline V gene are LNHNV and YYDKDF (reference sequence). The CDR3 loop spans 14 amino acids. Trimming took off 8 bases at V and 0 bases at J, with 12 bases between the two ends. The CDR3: CATSLPLSTDTQYF. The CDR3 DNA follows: TGTGCCACCTCCCTTCCCCTTAGCACAGATACGCAGTATTTT. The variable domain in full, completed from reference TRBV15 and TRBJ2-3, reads DAMVIQNPRYQVTQFGKPVTLSCSQTLNHNVMYWYQQKSSQAPKLLFHYYDKDFNNEADTPDNFQSRRPNTSFCFLDIRSPGLGDTAMYLCATSLPLSTDTQYFGPGTRLTVL.

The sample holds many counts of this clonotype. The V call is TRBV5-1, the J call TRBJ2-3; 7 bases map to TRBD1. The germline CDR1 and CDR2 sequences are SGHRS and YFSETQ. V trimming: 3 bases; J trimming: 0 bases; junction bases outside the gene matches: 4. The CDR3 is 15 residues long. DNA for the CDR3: TGCGCCAGCAGCTCGAGGGGGCACAGCACAGATACGCAGTATTTT. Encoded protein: CASSSRGHSTDTQYF.

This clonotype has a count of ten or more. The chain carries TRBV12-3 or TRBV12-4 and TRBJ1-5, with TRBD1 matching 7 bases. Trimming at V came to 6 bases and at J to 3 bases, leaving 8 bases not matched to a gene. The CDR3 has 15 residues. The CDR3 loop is CASSARQGDNQPQHF. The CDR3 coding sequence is TGTGCCAGCAGCGCGAGACAGGGAGACAATCAGCCCCAGCATTTT.

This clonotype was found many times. CDR3 bases: TGTGCCAGCAGCGTATATCCGGGACAGCTGAACACTGAAGCTTTCTTT. Translating gives CASSVYPGQLNTEAFF. The chain recombines TRBV9 with TRBJ1-1, with 7 bases identical to TRBD1. The CDR3 extends over 16 amino acids. V lost 1 base to trimming and J lost 0 bases; unmatched junction nucleotides: 6. Germline values: CDR1 SGDLS, CDR2 YYNGEE.

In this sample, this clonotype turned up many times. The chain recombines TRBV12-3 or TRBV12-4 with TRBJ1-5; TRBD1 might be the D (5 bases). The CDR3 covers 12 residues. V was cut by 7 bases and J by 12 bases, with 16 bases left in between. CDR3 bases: TGTGCCAGCACCCGAGACTGGGGGAGCCAGCATTTT. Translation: CASTRDWGSQHF.

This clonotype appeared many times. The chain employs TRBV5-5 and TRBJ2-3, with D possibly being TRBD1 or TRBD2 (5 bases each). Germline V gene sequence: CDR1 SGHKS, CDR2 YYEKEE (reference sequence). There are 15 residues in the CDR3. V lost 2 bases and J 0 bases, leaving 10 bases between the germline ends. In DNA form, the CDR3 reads TGTGCCAGCAGCTTACCGGGGCCAAGCACAGATACGCAGTATTTT. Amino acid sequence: CASSLPGPSTDTQYF.

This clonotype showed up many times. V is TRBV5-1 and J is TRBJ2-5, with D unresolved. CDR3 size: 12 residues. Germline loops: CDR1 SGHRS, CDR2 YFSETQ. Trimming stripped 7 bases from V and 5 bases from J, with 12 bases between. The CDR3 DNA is TGCGCCAGCGGTAATGTCCGGGAGACCCAGTACTTC. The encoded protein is CASGNVRETQYF.

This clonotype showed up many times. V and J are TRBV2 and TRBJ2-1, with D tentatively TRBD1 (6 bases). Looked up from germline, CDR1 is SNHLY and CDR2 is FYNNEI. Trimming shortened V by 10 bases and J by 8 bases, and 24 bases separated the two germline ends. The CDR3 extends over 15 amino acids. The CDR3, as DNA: TGTGCCACCGACCAGGGGCCTAGCTCTTTATATGAGCAGTTCTTC. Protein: CATDQGPSSLYEQFF. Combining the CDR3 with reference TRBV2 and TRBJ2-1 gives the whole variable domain EPEVTQTPSHQVTQMGQEVILRCVPISNHLYFYWYRQILGQKVEFLVSFYNNEISEKSEIFDDQFSVERPDGSNFTLKIRSTKLEDSAMYFCATDQGPSSLYEQFFGPGTRLTVL.

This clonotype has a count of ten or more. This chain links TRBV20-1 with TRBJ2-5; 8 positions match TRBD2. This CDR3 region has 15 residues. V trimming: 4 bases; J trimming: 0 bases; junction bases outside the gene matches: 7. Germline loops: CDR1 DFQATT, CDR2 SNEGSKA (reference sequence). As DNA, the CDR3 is TGCAGTGCTACCTTCGGCGGGAGGTACCAAGAGACCCAGTACTTC. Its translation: CSATFGGRYQETQYF.

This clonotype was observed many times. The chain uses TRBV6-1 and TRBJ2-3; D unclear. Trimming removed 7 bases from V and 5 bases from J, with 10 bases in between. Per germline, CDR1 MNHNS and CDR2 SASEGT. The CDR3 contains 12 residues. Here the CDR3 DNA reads TGTGCCAGCACCCTCCTGGGAGATACGCAGTATTTT. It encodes CASTLLGDTQYF.

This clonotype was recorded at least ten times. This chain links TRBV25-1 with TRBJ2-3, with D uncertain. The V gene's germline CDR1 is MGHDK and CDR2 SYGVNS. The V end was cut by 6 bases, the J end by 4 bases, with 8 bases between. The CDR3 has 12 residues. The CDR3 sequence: CASSPMADTQYF. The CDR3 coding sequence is TGTGCCAGCAGCCCAATGGCAGATACGCAGTATTTT. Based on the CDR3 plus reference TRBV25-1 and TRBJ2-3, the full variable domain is EADIYQTPRYLVIGTGKKITLECSQTMGHDKMYWYQQDPGMELHLIHYSYGVNSTEKGDLSSESTVSRIRTEHFPLTLESARPSHTSQYLCASSPMADTQYFGPGTRLTVL.

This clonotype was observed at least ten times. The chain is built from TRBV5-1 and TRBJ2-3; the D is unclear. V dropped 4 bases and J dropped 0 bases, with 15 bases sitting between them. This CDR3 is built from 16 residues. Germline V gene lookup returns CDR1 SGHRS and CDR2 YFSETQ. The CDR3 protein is CASSSFERKSTDTQYF. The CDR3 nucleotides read TGCGCCAGCAGCAGCTTCGAGAGAAAGAGCACAGATACGCAGTATTTT. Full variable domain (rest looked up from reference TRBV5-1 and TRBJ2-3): KAGVTQTPRYLIKTRGQQVTLSCSPISGHRSVSWYQQTPGQGLQFLFEYFSETQRNKGNFPGRFSGRQFSNSRSEMNVSTLELGDSALYLCASSSFERKSTDTQYFGPGTRLTVL.